These 19 T cell receptor beta chains were all obtained from the same sample, sequenced in a study of blood T cell repertoires in COVID-19. Sequencing used immunoSEQ multiplex PCR; TCRdb keeps in-frame clones, though not all of them. The sample has approximately 150,000 clones; 88% are singletons. Sample: peripheral blood. The receptors here all came from a human donor in a cohort sampled during active COVID-19.

The genes are TRBV7-8 and TRBJ2-1; D may be TRBD1 (6 bases). Trimming took off 5 bases at V and 0 bases at J, with 14 bases between the two ends. There are 16 residues in the CDR3. Germline CDR1 reads SGHVS; CDR2 reads FQNEAQ. The CDR3 region has the DNA TGTGCCAGCAGCGGTCACAGGGAAAGCTCCTACAATGAGCAGTTCTTC. Protein product: CASSGHRESSYNEQFF.

The V and J genes are TRBV19 and TRBJ1-3; TRBD1 is a possible D gene (5 bases). CDR1 and CDR2 from the germline V gene are LNHDA and SQIVND (reference sequence). Trimming left V 3 bases short and J 4 bases short, with 10 bases between. This CDR3 contains 14 residues. CDR3 DNA: TGTGCCAGTAGTATTGGCCCAGGGGGAAACACCATATATTTT. Protein: CASSIGPGGNTIYF. Filled out from reference TRBV19 and TRBJ1-3, the complete variable domain reads DGGITQSPKYLFRKEGQNVTLSCEQNLNHDAMYWYRQDPGQGLRLIYYSQIVNDFQKGDIAEGYSVSREKKESFPLTVTSAQKNPTAFYLCASSIGPGGNTIYFGEGSWLTVV.

The J gene is TRBJ1-4, the V gene TRBV9; 7 positions match TRBD1. V was clipped by 4 bases and J by 5 bases; unmatched bases: 8. CDR1 and CDR2 from the germline V gene are SGDLS and YYNGEE. CDR3 length equals 15 residues. CDR3 residues: CASSLRQGGNEKLFF. As DNA, the CDR3 is TGTGCCAGCAGCTTGAGACAGGGAGGAAATGAAAAACTGTTTTTT.

The V gene is TRBV4-1, the J gene TRBJ1-2; possibly TRBD1 for D (5 bases). This CDR3 contains 16 residues. The germline CDR1 and CDR2 sequences are MGHRA and YSYEKL. Trimming shortened V by 4 bases and J by 7 bases, and 22 bases separated the two germline ends. Here the CDR3 reads CASSLHRTKHLLGYTF. CDR3 DNA: TGCGCCAGCAGCCTCCATCGGACAAAGCACCTCCTTGGCTACACCTTC.

V usage is TRBV11-2 and J usage is TRBJ1-3; the D is unclear. Germline CDR1 reads SGHAT; CDR2 reads FQNNGV. CDR3 size: 15 residues. Trimming removed 5 bases from V and 0 bases from J, with 11 bases in between. CDR3 DNA: TGTGCCAGCAGCCATCGCGAGCGCTCTGGAAACACCATATATTTT. This codes for CASSHRERSGNTIYF.

The chain employs TRBV29-1 and TRBJ1-2, with TRBD1 matching over 8 bases. Per the germline V gene, CDR1 is SQVTM and CDR2 is ANQGSEA. V lost 4 bases, J lost 10 bases, and 8 bases stayed unmatched. The CDR3 covers 12 residues. In DNA, the CDR3 is TGCAGCGTTGCAGAGGACAGGGCCCTCTACACCTTC. It encodes CSVAEDRALYTF.

This clone was detected only a few times. The chain joins TRBV6-5 to TRBJ1-2; D may be TRBD1 (6 bases). The germline V gene has CDR1 MNHEY and CDR2 SVGAGI. The CDR3 totals 12 residues. The ends were cut back, 7 bases at V and 6 bases at J, with 12 bases in the middle. This chain's CDR3 is CASNTGYDGYTF. The CDR3 DNA is TGTGCCAGCAACACAGGGTATGATGGCTACACCTTC.

V is TRBV9 and J is TRBJ2-3; D may be TRBD1 (6 bases). Trimming stripped 1 base from V and 5 bases from J, with 8 bases between. The CDR3 is 13 residues long. Per germline, CDR1 SGDLS and CDR2 YYNGEE. The CDR3 coding sequence is TGTGCCAGCAGCGTACGGACAGTAGATACGCAGTATTTT. Protein product: CASSVRTVDTQYF.

This clone is a singleton in its sample. The genes are TRBV6-5 and TRBJ2-1; no reliable D call. Trimming cost V 5 bases and J 0 bases, with 11 bases left between them. The CDR3 consists of 15 residues. CDR1 is MNHEY, CDR2 SVGAGI, per germline. The CDR3 DNA reads as TGTGCCAGCAGTAGAACAAGGAGCTCCTACAATGAGCAGTTCTTC. It encodes CASSRTRSSYNEQFF.

The chain uses TRBV7-9 and TRBJ2-1, with 7 bases identical to TRBD1. The CDR3 runs 19 residues. The junction had 21 bases not matched to a gene; V was cut back by 5 bases and J by 5 bases. CDR1 is SEHNR, CDR2 FQNEAQ, per germline (reference sequence). The DNA of the CDR3 is TGTGCCAGCAGCCAAAGATTGGTCCCTACCGGACAGGTGGACAATGAGCAGTTCTTC. Protein: CASSQRLVPTGQVDNEQFF.

The chain is built from TRBV7-8 and TRBJ2-3; TRBD1 matches at 11 bases. V lost 0 bases to trimming and J lost 4 bases; unmatched junction nucleotides: 3. This CDR3 has 16 residues. Germline CDR1 is SGHVS and CDR2 is FQNEAQ. CDR3 in amino acids: CASSLALDRGPDTQYF. CDR3 sequence (DNA): TGTGCCAGCAGCTTAGCCTTGGACAGGGGGCCAGATACGCAGTATTTT.

The chain employs TRBV10-2 and TRBJ1-2, with D tentatively TRBD1 (6 bases). The CDR3 has 13 amino acids. Germline values: CDR1 WSHSY, CDR2 SAAADI. The V end was cut by 2 bases, the J end by 6 bases, with 10 bases between. The CDR3 loop reads CASSEQGMNGYTF. CDR3 bases: TGCGCCAGCAGTGAGCAGGGGATGAATGGCTACACCTTC.

The rearrangement links TRBV27 to TRBJ2-3, with 14 positions matching TRBD2. Germline V gene sequence: CDR1 MNHEY, CDR2 SMNVEV (reference sequence). With V trimmed by 3 bases and J by 2 bases, 7 bases remained unmatched. CDR3 size: 18 residues. The DNA for the CDR3 is TGTGCCAGCAGTTTCCTGCCGGGACTAGCGGGGGCCACAGATACGCAGTATTTT. Encoded protein: CASSFLPGLAGATDTQYF.

V gene TRBV2 combines with J gene TRBJ1-2; 8 positions match TRBD1. Germline trimming cut 5 bases from V and 7 bases from J; bases unmatched to any gene: 9. The CDR3 is 14 amino acids. Germline V gives CDR1 SNHLY, CDR2 FYNNEI. CDR3 sequence reads: CASSYGQGRGGYTF. CDR3 DNA sequence: TGTGCCAGCAGTTATGGACAGGGACGGGGTGGCTACACCTTC.

J is TRBJ2-2 and V is TRBV3-1 (or the pseudogene TRBV3-2), with a possible D match to TRBD2 (6 bases). V was cut by 0 bases and J by 7 bases, with 15 bases left in between. The CDR3 extends over 16 amino acids. From germline, CDR1 is LGHDT and CDR2 YNNKEL (reference sequence). CDR3: CASSQDELAKDGELFF. The DNA for the CDR3 is TGTGCCAGCAGCCAAGACGAGCTAGCGAAAGACGGGGAGCTGTTTTTT.

This clone appeared a single time. The CDR3 DNA follows: TGTGCCATCATCCCCGGGACTTTTAACACAACCAAAAACATTCAGTACTTC. Amino acid sequence: CAIIPGTFNTTKNIQYF. This rearrangement joins TRBV10-3 to TRBJ2-4; TRBD2 is a possible D gene (6 bases). V shed 7 bases and J shed 2 bases, with 21 bases lying between them. This CDR3 contains 17 residues. Germline CDR1 ENHRY, CDR2 SYGVKD.

This chain links TRBV16 with TRBJ1-2; 10 positions agree with TRBD1. Trimming took 2 bases from V and 6 from J; bases not matched to a gene: 6. CDR3 size: 15 residues. The V gene's germline CDR1 is KGHSY and CDR2 FQNENV. The CDR3 DNA reads as TGTGCCAGCAGCCAACTACCCGGGACAGGGGATGGCTACACCTTC. Translated: CASSQLPGTGDGYTF.

This rearrangement joins TRBV27 to TRBJ1-1; TRBD1 matches at 9 bases. The CDR3 runs 13 residues. Germline V lookup: CDR1 MNHEY, CDR2 SMNVEV (reference sequence). V trimming: 5 bases; J trimming: 8 bases; junction bases outside the gene matches: 6. The CDR3, as DNA: TGTGCCAGCAGTCACGGACAGGGGTTAGAAGCTTTCTTT. As protein: CASSHGQGLEAFF.

The rearrangement links TRBV29-1 to TRBJ1-2, with 7 nucleotides matching TRBD1. Trimming at V came to 7 bases and at J to 4 bases, leaving 6 bases not matched to a gene. This CDR3 contains 12 residues. Per germline, CDR1 SQVTM and CDR2 ANQGSEA. The DNA for the CDR3 is TGCAGCGGAAAAGACAGGGCCTATGGCTACACCTTC. Amino acids: CSGKDRAYGYTF.